The 27 T cell receptor beta chains given below trace back to one sample, sequenced in a study of control samples from healthy donors and cancer patients. Repertoires were generated with immunoSEQ multiplex PCR, while TCRdb's copy carries only in-frame clones and drops some. The specimen's table records approximately 190,000 clones. Sequenced sample: blood. The receptors come from a woman aged 25 to 45 in good health.

The chain joins TRBV3-1 (or the pseudogene TRBV3-2) to TRBJ1-5; D is undetermined. V lost 0 bases, J lost 5 bases, and 14 bases lay in between. The CDR3 runs to 16 residues. In germline, CDR1 is LGHDT, CDR2 YNNKEL (reference sequence). The CDR3 protein is CASSQETPYVDQPQHF. For the CDR3, the DNA is TGTGCCAGCAGCCAAGAAACCCCCTACGTCGATCAGCCCCAGCATTTT.

The chain is built from TRBV27 and TRBJ1-2; the match to TRBD1 covers 9 bases. The CDR3 runs 13 residues. V dropped 6 bases and J dropped 6; count of bases not matched to a gene: 5. Germline CDR1 is MNHEY and CDR2 is SMNVEV (reference sequence). Here the CDR3 reads CASSPQGAHGYTF. The CDR3 DNA is TGTGCCAGCAGCCCACAGGGGGCTCATGGCTACACCTTC.

V and J are TRBV2 and TRBJ2-1, with D perhaps matching TRBD2 (5 bases). Between the trimmed V and J ends, which lost 4 bases and 0 bases, there was a span of 10 bases. Germline-derived CDR1 and CDR2 are SNHLY and FYNNEI. This CDR3 spans 15 amino acids. As DNA, the CDR3 is TGTGCCAGCAGTGGGGTCCGGGGCTCCTACAATGAGCAGTTCTTC. Its protein is CASSGVRGSYNEQFF.

This chain links TRBV19 with TRBJ1-5, with a tentative D call TRBD1 (6 bases). With 5 bases removed from V and 4 bases from J, the gap between germline ends came to 15 bases. CDR3 size: 15 residues. Looked up from germline, CDR1 is LNHDA and CDR2 is SQIVND (reference sequence). The CDR3 DNA reads as TGTGCCAGTAGTGGACCCGGGGGGCAGAATCAGCCCCAGCATTTT. Translated, it gives CASSGPGGQNQPQHF.

This chain links TRBV28 with TRBJ1-5; TRBD1 might be the D (5 bases). Trimming took 5 bases from V and 7 from J, leaving 15 bases between them. The CDR3 consists of 14 residues. Germline values: CDR1 MDHEN, CDR2 SYDVKM. DNA for the CDR3: TGTGCCAGCAGTCCCCCCCCCAGGGTGCAGCCCCAGCATTTT. As protein: CASSPPPRVQPQHF.

The chain is built from TRBV10-1 and TRBJ1-1; 12 bases are a match to TRBD1. V was pared by 0 bases and J by 2 bases, with 7 bases of the junction left unmatched. This CDR3 is 18 amino acids long. The germline V gene has CDR1 WNHNN and CDR2 SYGVQD (reference sequence). The CDR3 DNA follows: TGCGCCAGCAGTGAGTCGGGACAGGGGGCGAGGGGAAACACTGAAGCTTTCTTT. This sequence encodes CASSESGQGARGNTEAFF.

This chain joins TRBV19 and TRBJ2-3, with no clear D. Germline-derived CDR1 and CDR2 are LNHDA and SQIVND (reference sequence). Trimming left V 3 bases short and J 3 bases short, with 1 base between. The CDR3 runs 11 residues. CDR3: CASSITDTQYF. CDR3 DNA: TGTGCCAGTAGTATTACAGATACGCAGTATTTT.

The V and J genes are TRBV25-1 and TRBJ1-2; 7 nucleotides align to TRBD1. With 2 bases clipped from V and 5 bases from J, the junction kept 2 bases outside the gene matches. This CDR3 spans 13 amino acids. Germline assignment: CDR1 MGHDK and CDR2 SYGVNS. This CDR3 reads CASSEGTAYGYTF. CDR3 coding DNA: TGTGCCAGCAGTGAAGGGACAGCTTATGGCTACACCTTC.

The CDR3 region is CASSSEEGRYEQYF. CDR3 bases: TGTGCCAGCAGCTCAGAGGAAGGAAGGTACGAGCAGTACTTC. The rearrangement joins TRBV11-2 to TRBJ2-7; D unclear. Germline V gene data show CDR1 as SGHAT and CDR2 as FQNNGV. The CDR3 has 14 amino acids. V dropped 4 bases and J dropped 4 bases, with 14 bases sitting between them.

This chain uses TRBV28 with TRBJ1-1, with D maybe TRBD1 (5 bases). Deletions cut 7 bases from V and 3 bases from J, with 21 bases between. CDR1 and CDR2 (germline): MDHEN, SYDVKM. The CDR3 is made up of 16 amino acids. The CDR3 region has the DNA TGTGCCAGCACCATTCCGGGGGAAGGGGCGGACACTGAAGCTTTCTTT. This codes for CASTIPGEGADTEAFF.

The chain couples TRBV5-1 to TRBJ1-2; the D gene is possibly TRBD1 (5 bases). The germline CDR1 and CDR2 sequences are SGHRS and YFSETQ. The V and J ends lost 4 bases and 4 bases respectively, with 14 bases between them. The CDR3 spans 14 residues. The CDR3 loop is CASSPSDGGYGYTF. The CDR3 nucleotides are TGCGCCAGCAGCCCCTCAGACGGGGGCTATGGCTACACCTTC. Variable domain in full (rest from reference TRBV5-1 and TRBJ1-2): KAGVTQTPRYLIKTRGQQVTLSCSPISGHRSVSWYQQTPGQGLQFLFEYFSETQRNKGNFPGRFSGRQFSNSRSEMNVSTLELGDSALYLCASSPSDGGYGYTFGSGTRLTVV.

V and J are TRBV20-1 and TRBJ2-5; no definite D call. Germline CDR1 reads DFQATT; CDR2 reads SNEGSKA (reference sequence). CDR3 length: 10 amino acids. Trimming shortened V by 6 bases and J by 3 bases, and 5 bases separated the two germline ends. The CDR3 loop reads CSAPKETQYF. Written as DNA, the CDR3 is TGCAGTGCCCCGAAAGAGACCCAGTACTTC.

The chain is built from TRBV4-1 and TRBJ2-7, with D perhaps TRBD1 or TRBD2 (5 bases each). This CDR3 region has 16 residues. Germline assignment: CDR1 MGHRA and CDR2 YSYEKL. V lost 3 bases and J 2 bases, leaving 17 bases between the germline ends. The CDR3 loop reads CASSHRAGTGTYEQYF. CDR3 coding DNA: TGCGCCAGCAGCCATAGAGCCGGGACGGGCACCTACGAGCAGTACTTC.

The chain combines TRBV28 with TRBJ2-5; the D gene is possibly TRBD1 (6 bases). Deletions cut 5 bases from V and 5 bases from J, with 18 bases between. The CDR3 has 15 residues. Germline V gene lookup returns CDR1 MDHEN and CDR2 SYDVKM. This chain's CDR3 is CASSPGTGYRETQYF. CDR3 nucleotides: TGTGCCAGCAGTCCCGGAACAGGGTACCGGGAGACCCAGTACTTC. Using reference TRBV28 and TRBJ2-5 for the parts outside the CDR3, the full variable domain is DVKVTQSSRYLVKRTGEKVFLECVQDMDHENMFWYRQDPGLGLRLIYFSYDVKMKEKGDIPEGYSVSREKKERFSLILESASTNQTSMYLCASSPGTGYRETQYFGPGTRLLVL.

The gene calls are TRBV4-1 and TRBJ1-5; D unresolved. The germline V gene encodes CDR1 MGHRA and CDR2 YSYEKL. There are 14 residues in the CDR3. Trimming stripped 4 bases from V and 4 bases from J, with 11 bases between. CDR3 region: CASSRVGENQPQHF. DNA of the CDR3: TGCGCCAGCAGCCGAGTCGGGGAGAATCAGCCCCAGCATTTT.

The J gene is TRBJ2-3, the V gene TRBV4-2, with 7 nucleotides matching TRBD2. This CDR3 contains 20 residues. Germline V lookup: CDR1 LGHNA, CDR2 YNFKEQ. J lost 0 bases, V lost 1 base, and 16 bases had no gene match. The CDR3 bases are TGTGCCAGCAGCCAAGGGACCCTTAGACGGGGGGTTCGTAGCACAGATACGCAGTATTTT. This gives the protein CASSQGTLRRGVRSTDTQYF.

The chain employs TRBV4-1 and TRBJ2-7; D is ambiguous. This CDR3 region has 13 residues. Trimming removed 1 base from V and 3 bases from J, with 7 bases in between. Looked up from germline, CDR1 is MGHRA and CDR2 is YSYEKL. The CDR3 loop reads CASSQVLDYEQYF. CDR3 nucleotides: TGCGCCAGCAGCCAAGTTCTAGACTACGAGCAGTACTTC.

The J gene is TRBJ1-2, the V gene TRBV28; no clear D. Germline-derived CDR1 and CDR2 are MDHEN and SYDVKM. There are 13 residues in the CDR3. The V end lost 5 bases, the J end lost 8 bases, and 15 bases lay between the germline ends. CDR3 protein: CASSLPWESGYTF. The CDR3 nucleotides read TGTGCCAGCAGTCTCCCTTGGGAAAGCGGCTACACCTTC.

This rearrangement joins TRBV5-1 to TRBJ1-2; 7 nucleotides line up with TRBD1. J lost 1 base, V lost 4 bases, and 7 bases had no gene match. Germline-derived CDR1 and CDR2 are SGHRS and YFSETQ. The CDR3 is made up of 15 amino acids. The CDR3 DNA follows: TGCGCCAGCAGCCTGGGACAGAGACTTAACTATGGCTACACCTTC. This encodes CASSLGQRLNYGYTF.

V usage is TRBV3-1 (or the pseudogene TRBV3-2) and J usage is TRBJ1-2, with D possibly being TRBD1 (6 bases). The V and J ends lost 4 bases and 3 bases respectively, with 9 bases between them. Germline loops: CDR1 LGHDT, CDR2 YNNKEL (reference sequence). This CDR3 spans 13 amino acids. CDR3 DNA sequence: TGTGCCAGCAGCCTGGGGGCCGACTATGGCTACACCTTC. It is translated as CASSLGADYGYTF.

V and J are TRBV18 and TRBJ2-1; TRBD1 matches at 7 bases. The CDR3 is 14 amino acids. The trim removed 1 base at V and 5 bases at J, leaving 2 bases unmatched. Germline V gives CDR1 KGHSH, CDR2 LQKENI. In nucleotides, the CDR3 is TGTGCCAGCTCACCACAAACAGGGGACAATGAGCAGTTCTTC. Translation: CASSPQTGDNEQFF.

V usage is TRBV3-1 (or the pseudogene TRBV3-2) and J usage is TRBJ2-3; TRBD2 aligns across 10 bases. The CDR3 is 15 amino acids. Germline CDR1 and CDR2: LGHDT and YNNKEL (reference sequence). J lost 2 bases, V lost 4 bases, and 3 bases had no gene match. The CDR3 protein is CASSPLAGVTDTQYF. Here the CDR3 DNA reads TGTGCCAGCAGCCCTCTAGCGGGGGTCACAGATACGCAGTATTTT.

The chain combines TRBV16 with TRBJ1-4; D not certain. The V gene lost 0 bases and the J gene lost 0 bases, with 14 bases spanning the gap. The CDR3 has 18 residues. Germline CDR1 reads KGHSY; CDR2 reads FQNENV. This CDR3 is CASSQSSFRVPTNEKLFF. For the CDR3, the DNA is TGTGCCAGCAGCCAATCGAGCTTTAGGGTCCCAACTAATGAAAAACTGTTTTTT.

J is TRBJ1-2 and V is TRBV5-6, with 8 bases lining up with TRBD1. V was clipped by 3 bases and J by 3 bases; unmatched bases: 4. CDR3 length: 14 amino acids. The germline V gene encodes CDR1 SGHDT and CDR2 YYEEEE. The CDR3 region has the DNA TGTGCCAGCAGCTGGACAGGGATGGACTATGGCTACACCTTC. It codes for CASSWTGMDYGYTF.

This chain links TRBV12-3 or TRBV12-4 with TRBJ1-5; 10 nucleotides agree with TRBD1. CDR3 size: 13 residues. Trimming at V came to 7 bases and at J to 5 bases, leaving 2 bases not matched to a gene. Here the CDR3 reads CASKDRGHQPQHF. In DNA, the CDR3 is TGTGCCAGCAAAGACAGGGGGCATCAGCCCCAGCATTTT.

The rearrangement links TRBV4-1 to TRBJ1-5; D is undetermined. The CDR3 runs to 15 residues. Germline V gives CDR1 MGHRA, CDR2 YSYEKL. V was pared by 0 bases and J by 5 bases, with 11 bases between. CDR3 coding DNA: TGCGCCAGCAGCCAAGAGGGTTTCGAGGATCAGCCCCAGCATTTT. This sequence encodes CASSQEGFEDQPQHF.

This chain links TRBV10-3 with TRBJ2-7; the match to TRBD1 covers 8 bases. This CDR3 has 14 amino acids. The germline V gene has CDR1 ENHRY and CDR2 SYGVKD. With 7 bases clipped from V and 0 bases from J, the junction kept 5 bases outside the gene matches. The chain's CDR3 is CAITKTGVSYEQYF. DNA for the CDR3: TGTGCCATCACCAAGACAGGGGTCTCCTACGAGCAGTACTTC.